The 29 T cell receptor beta chains below were found in one sample sequenced in a study of OX40 agonist ivuxolimab in advanced cancers. The repertoire was sequenced with immunoSEQ multiplex PCR; TCRdb's copy has only in-frame clones and lacks some. The sample consists of approximately 87,000 clones, approximately 90% of them appearing once. The material sequenced was CD4+ or CD8+ T cells sorted from blood, taken in a trial of the OX40 agonist ivuxolimab. The receptors originated from an adult with an advanced solid tumor such as melanoma, head and neck, liver or kidney cancer.

This clone was seen a single time. The CDR3: CASSYLSRSYEQYF. DNA of the CDR3: TGTGCCAGCAGTTACCTATCCAGGTCCTACGAGCAGTACTTC. The J gene is TRBJ2-7, the V gene TRBV6-5; D call uncertain. Germline CDR1 MNHEY, CDR2 SVGAGI. CDR3 length: 14 amino acids. V lost 2 bases and J 1 base, leaving 9 bases between the germline ends.

This chain connects TRBV9 to TRBJ2-2; no firm D call. The germline V and J ends were trimmed by 1 base and 7 bases, with 11 bases remaining between them. In germline, CDR1 is SGDLS, CDR2 YYNGEE. The CDR3 totals 14 residues. DNA of the CDR3: TGTGCCAGCAGCGTAAGACTGGAAATCGGGGAGCTGTTTTTT. Its translation: CASSVRLEIGELFF.

The chain couples TRBV30 to TRBJ1-3; D gene unclear. This CDR3 contains 14 residues. With 0 bases removed from V and 2 bases from J, the gap between germline ends came to 8 bases. Germline CDR1 GTSNPN, CDR2 SVGIG (reference sequence). CDR3 sequence: CAWSVQAAGNTIYF. DNA for the CDR3: TGTGCCTGGAGTGTTCAGGCAGCTGGAAACACCATATATTTT.

V is TRBV6-6 and J is TRBJ1-5; the D is unclear. V was pared by 6 bases and J by 3 bases, with 9 bases between. Germline CDR1 is MNHNY and CDR2 is SVGAGI (reference sequence). This CDR3 spans 13 amino acids. The CDR3 is CASSLGNNQPQHF. DNA of the CDR3: TGTGCCAGCAGCCTAGGAAACAATCAGCCCCAGCATTTT.

This rearrangement joins TRBV6-1 to TRBJ1-1; 7 bases align to TRBD1. Germline-derived CDR1 and CDR2 are MNHNS and SASEGT. The CDR3 extends over 18 amino acids. The V and J ends lost 2 bases and 0 bases, in that order; junction bases with no gene match: 12. The CDR3 DNA reads as TGTGCCAGCAGTGAATGGGCAGGGGGGACCTCTCTGAACACTGAAGCTTTCTTT. It yields the protein CASSEWAGGTSLNTEAFF.

The chain recombines TRBV6-4 with TRBJ2-3; a weak D match, TRBD2 (5 bases). CDR3 length equals 10 residues. Trimming removed 6 bases from V and 9 bases from J, with 7 bases in between. Germline values: CDR1 MRHNA, CDR2 SNTAGT. CDR3 sequence (DNA): TGTGCCAGCAGGGAGGACACGCAGTATTTT. Its translation is CASREDTQYF.

The chain recombines TRBV10-1 with TRBJ1-2; 8 bases align to TRBD1. The germline V gene has CDR1 WNHNN and CDR2 SYGVQD (reference sequence). This CDR3 spans 15 amino acids. The V segment lost 8 bases and the J segment 1 base; nucleotides outside the gene matches: 9. The CDR3 here is CASDKGQDLNYGYTF. CDR3 nucleotides: TGCGCCAGCGACAAGGGACAGGACCTTAACTATGGCTACACCTTC.

The gene calls are TRBV18 and TRBJ2-3, with 8 bases lining up with TRBD2. This CDR3 region has 14 residues. V lost 3 bases and J lost 5; bases outside the gene matches: 4. Germline values: CDR1 KGHSH, CDR2 LQKENI. DNA of the CDR3: TGTGCCAGCTCACCGCGGGAGGCCCAAGATACGCAGTATTTT. Translating gives CASSPREAQDTQYF.

Here the CDR3 reads CASSPYSSRRETQYF. CDR3 DNA: TGTGCCAGCAGCCCCTACAGTTCCCGGCGAGAGACCCAGTACTTC. V and J are TRBV7-8 and TRBJ2-5; no clear D. The CDR3 is 15 residues long. Germline assignment: CDR1 SGHVS and CDR2 FQNEAQ. The V end was cut by 5 bases, the J end by 4 bases, with 17 bases between. Full variable domain (rest looked up from reference TRBV7-8 and TRBJ2-5): GAGVSQSPRYKVAKRGQDVALRCDPISGHVSLFWYQQALGQGPEFLTYFQNEAQLDKSGLPSDRFFAERPEGSVSTLKIQRTQQEDSAVYLCASSPYSSRRETQYFGPGTRLLVL.

The rearrangement links TRBV9 to TRBJ2-5, with a tentative D call TRBD2 (6 bases). V lost 4 bases to trimming and J lost 4 bases, with 17 bases between them. In germline, CDR1 is SGDLS, CDR2 YYNGEE. The CDR3 loop spans 15 amino acids. CDR3 in DNA: TGTGCCAGCAGCAGAGTACGGGGGTACTTAGAGACCCAGTACTTC. Translated, it gives CASSRVRGYLETQYF.

The CDR3 protein is CASSLAPTGGPTNEKLFF. The CDR3, as DNA: TGTGCCAGCAGCTTAGCGCCCACAGGGGGGCCAACTAATGAAAAACTGTTTTTT. The chain joins TRBV7-2 to TRBJ1-4; 8 positions agree with TRBD1. The CDR3 extends over 18 amino acids. The ends lost 0 bases at V and 0 bases at J; junction bases unmatched: 6. In germline, CDR1 is SGHTA, CDR2 FQGNSA.

This chain links TRBV30 with TRBJ1-1; no firm D call. This CDR3 region has 14 residues. In germline, CDR1 is GTSNPN, CDR2 SVGIG (reference sequence). V was cut by 1 base and J by 0 bases, with 9 bases left in between. CDR3 nucleotides: TGTGCCTGGAGTGGGGCTCCCATGAACACTGAAGCTTTCTTT. Translating gives CAWSGAPMNTEAFF.

The rearrangement joins TRBV5-4 to TRBJ2-3, with a possible D match to TRBD2 (5 bases). Germline lookup yields CDR1 SGHNT and CDR2 YYREEE (reference sequence). Trimming took 0 bases from V and 3 from J, leaving 11 bases between them. The CDR3 length is 15 residues. The CDR3 is CASSLGLADTDTQYF. The CDR3 DNA is TGTGCCAGCAGCTTGGGGCTAGCAGATACAGATACGCAGTATTTT.

The genes are TRBV4-2 and TRBJ2-5, with 11 bases matching TRBD2. Germline CDR1 is LGHNA and CDR2 is YNFKEQ. With V trimmed by 4 bases and J by 3 bases, 10 bases remained unmatched. This CDR3 has 17 amino acids. DNA of the CDR3: TGTGCCAGCAGCCCGTCGCTAGCGGGAGGCTGGAAAGAGACCCAGTACTTC. Translation gives CASSPSLAGGWKETQYF.

This chain uses TRBV5-6 with TRBJ2-1; 7 nucleotides match TRBD2. V dropped 6 bases and J dropped 2; count of bases not matched to a gene: 8. The CDR3 spans 15 residues. CDR1 and CDR2 (germline): SGHDT, YYEEEE. The CDR3 nucleotides read TGTGCCAGCACCATTCTCGGGGGGACCTACAATGAGCAGTTCTTC. It specifies CASTILGGTYNEQFF.

This chain links TRBV7-2 with TRBJ2-1; a possible D gene is TRBD1 (6 bases). The CDR3 sequence is 16 residues long. V lost 5 bases and J 7 bases, leaving 21 bases between the germline ends. Germline V gene sequence: CDR1 SGHTA, CDR2 FQGNSA. CDR3: CASSPPYRAKGNEQFF. The CDR3 bases are TGTGCCAGCAGCCCACCCTACAGGGCTAAGGGGAATGAGCAGTTCTTC. Supplemented by reference TRBV7-2 and TRBJ2-1, the full variable domain reads GAGVSQSPSNKVTEKGKDVELRCDPISGHTALYWYRQSLGQGLEFLIYFQGNSAPDKSGLPSDRFSAERTGGSVSTLTIQRTQQEDSAVYLCASSPPYRAKGNEQFFGPGTRLTVL.

This rearrangement joins TRBV19 to TRBJ2-1; 7 bases fit TRBD1. CDR3 length: 14 amino acids. Germline CDR1 reads LNHDA; CDR2 reads SQIVND (reference sequence). Trimming cost V 4 bases and J 0 bases; bases outside gene matches: 0. CDR3 sequence: CASSTGGSYNEQFF. CDR3 nucleotide sequence: TGTGCCAGTAGTACAGGGGGCTCCTACAATGAGCAGTTCTTC.

The V gene is TRBV14, the J gene TRBJ2-1, with 11 bases lining up with TRBD2. V shed 8 bases and J 6 bases; nucleotides not matched to a gene: 12. There are 16 residues in the CDR3. From germline, CDR1 is SGHDN and CDR2 FVKESK. CDR3 in DNA: TGTGCCAGCTTTTTTGGGACTAGCGGTATTTGCAATGAGCAGTTCTTC. Encoded protein: CASFFGTSGICNEQFF.

This chain joins TRBV6-6 and TRBJ2-5; maybe TRBD1 (5 bases). Germline V gene sequence: CDR1 MNHNY, CDR2 SVGAGI (reference sequence). The CDR3 is made up of 14 amino acids. V dropped 9 bases and J dropped 5 bases, with 19 bases sitting between them. The CDR3 sequence: CASSRGRVGETQYF. DNA for the CDR3: TGTGCCAGTAGTAGAGGCAGGGTGGGCGAGACCCAGTACTTC.

V and J are TRBV7-8 and TRBJ1-1; D unresolved. The CDR3 extends over 13 amino acids. V dropped 6 bases and J dropped 1 base, with 9 bases sitting between them. Germline V gene data show CDR1 as SGHVS and CDR2 as FQNEAQ. CDR3 sequence reads: CASRPPGNTEAFF. CDR3 DNA sequence: TGTGCCAGCAGACCCCCTGGGAACACTGAAGCTTTCTTT.

This sequence joins TRBV18 and TRBJ2-1; maybe TRBD2 (7 bases). Trimming shortened V by 2 bases and J by 9 bases, and 11 bases separated the two germline ends. Per germline, CDR1 KGHSH and CDR2 LQKENI. CDR3 length equals 13 residues. CDR3: CASSPGGAGEQFF. CDR3 DNA sequence: TGTGCCAGCTCACCAGGGGGGGCGGGTGAGCAGTTCTTC.

CDR3 bases: TGTGCCAGCAGCTTAGATGGCGGGCGGGGGGACTACAATGAGCAGTTCTTC. Protein: CASSLDGGRGDYNEQFF. The chain is built from TRBV11-3 and TRBJ2-1; TRBD2 matches at 8 bases. This CDR3 has 17 residues. The V and J ends lost 0 bases and 3 bases, in that order; junction bases with no gene match: 7. Germline loops: CDR1 SGHNT, CDR2 YENEEA.

CDR3 sequence reads: CASSFLRDASYEQYF. CDR3 nucleotide sequence: TGTGCCAGCAGCTTCCTCCGGGACGCCTCCTACGAGCAGTACTTC. The chain combines TRBV7-6 with TRBJ2-7; D is tentatively TRBD1 or TRBD2 (5 bases each). CDR3 length equals 15 residues. The V end lost 3 bases, the J end lost 0 bases, and 12 bases lay between the germline ends. CDR1 SGHVS and CDR2 FNYEAQ come from the germline V gene.

This sequence joins TRBV4-3 and TRBJ2-3, with 13 bases fitting TRBD2. Per the germline V gene, CDR1 is LGHNA and CDR2 is YSLEER. The CDR3 is 15 residues long. J lost 6 bases, V lost 6 bases, and 6 bases had no gene match. The CDR3 spells CASSWGLAGPDTQYF. The CDR3 nucleotides read TGCGCCAGCAGTTGGGGACTAGCGGGGCCGGATACGCAGTATTTT.

The table lists this clone with a count of one. The V and J genes are TRBV6-4 and TRBJ2-7; 13 bases match TRBD2. Trimming cost V 5 bases and J 0 bases; bases outside gene matches: 1. The CDR3 extends over 15 amino acids. CDR1 and CDR2 from the germline V gene are MRHNA and SNTAGT. Here the CDR3 reads CASSRTSGSSYEQYF. In DNA form, the CDR3 reads TGTGCCAGCAGTCGGACTAGCGGGAGCTCCTACGAGCAGTACTTC.

This clone was observed a handful of times. The chain uses TRBV10-3 and TRBJ1-1; D gene unclear. The CDR3 runs 12 residues. CDR1 and CDR2 from the germline V gene are ENHRY and SYGVKD. V lost 4 bases, J lost 3 bases, and 6 bases lay in between. The CDR3 reads CAISARDTEAFF. In nucleotides, the CDR3 is TGTGCCATCAGTGCACGGGACACTGAAGCTTTCTTT.

This clone showed up just a few times. The chain recombines TRBV29-1 with TRBJ1-1; D unresolved. Germline-derived CDR1 and CDR2 are SQVTM and ANQGSEA. V was shortened by 6 bases and J by 1 base, with 6 bases between the two germline ends. This CDR3 has 11 residues. The CDR3 here is CSVVPNTEAFF. The CDR3 nucleotides read TGCAGCGTCGTGCCGAACACTGAAGCTTTCTTT.

The chain recombines TRBV7-3 with TRBJ1-2, with 7 bases aligning to TRBD1. The CDR3 sequence is 13 residues long. V dropped 5 bases and J dropped 8; count of bases not matched to a gene: 8. Germline CDR1 and CDR2: SGHTA and FQGTGA. The CDR3 DNA sequence: TGTGCCAGCAGCCTCGACAGGGAAGGCGGCTACACCTTC. It yields the protein CASSLDREGGYTF. The full variable domain, rest sourced from reference TRBV7-3 and TRBJ1-2, is GAGVSQTPSNKVTEKGKYVELRCDPISGHTALYWYRQSLGQGPEFLIYFQGTGAADDSGLPNDRFFAVRPEGSVSTLKIQRTERGDSAVYLCASSLDREGGYTFGSGTRLTVV.

This chain connects TRBV11-3 to TRBJ1-5; possibly TRBD1 for D (5 bases). V was pared by 5 bases and J by 6 bases, with 11 bases between. Germline V gene data show CDR1 as SGHNT and CDR2 as YENEEA. The CDR3 covers 13 residues. CDR3 sequence reads: CASSARAGQPQHF. CDR3 in DNA: TGTGCCAGCAGCGCCAGGGCGGGTCAGCCCCAGCATTTT.